A single sample is the source of the 18 T cell receptor beta chains below, sequenced in a study of blood T cell repertoires in COVID-19. Clones were sequenced by immunoSEQ multiplex PCR, and TCRdb holds only the in-frame ones, with some missing. The profile shows 470,000 or so clones, approximately 85% of them singletons. Sequenced sample: peripheral blood. Every receptor here comes from a human donor in a cohort sampled during active COVID-19.

This clone was picked up one time. The chain has TRBV10-3 and TRBJ1-1; no firm D call. Trimming took off 6 bases at V and 0 bases at J, with 8 bases between the two ends. CDR3 size: 13 residues. From germline, CDR1 is ENHRY and CDR2 SYGVKD. CDR3 in DNA: TGTGCCATCAGGGGCCCAATGAACACTGAAGCTTTCTTT. Encoded protein: CAIRGPMNTEAFF.

V is TRBV3-1 (or the pseudogene TRBV3-2) and J is TRBJ2-2, with D hard to call. CDR1 and CDR2 from the germline V gene are LGHDT and YNNKEL (reference sequence). Deletions cut 5 bases from V and 6 bases from J, with 7 bases between. The CDR3 runs to 12 residues. The CDR3 here is CASSLYPGELFF. The CDR3 DNA reads as TGTGCCAGCAGCTTATATCCCGGGGAGCTGTTTTTT.

The gene calls are TRBV2 and TRBJ2-3; unclear D gene. V was clipped by 5 bases and J by 1 base, with 10 bases between them. Germline-derived CDR1 and CDR2 are SNHLY and FYNNEI. The length of the CDR3 is 14 residues. CDR3 DNA: TGTGCCAGCAGTACGGCCGGAGGCACAGATACGCAGTATTTT. It yields the protein CASSTAGGTDTQYF.

This clone was seen once. The CDR3 nucleotides are TGCAGCGTTGAGGGGACTAGCGGGCCTAAAGGCTACGAGCAGTACTTC. Its translation is CSVEGTSGPKGYEQYF. This chain joins TRBV29-1 and TRBJ2-7; 12 nucleotides align to TRBD2. Losses at the gene ends were 3 bases for V and 3 bases for J; bases not matched to a gene: 9. The CDR3 length is 16 residues. From germline, CDR1 is SQVTM and CDR2 ANQGSEA.

V and J are TRBV19 and TRBJ2-5, with TRBD2 matching over 7 bases. CDR1 is LNHDA, CDR2 SQIVND, per germline (reference sequence). The CDR3 runs 14 residues. Germline trimming cut 1 base from V and 4 bases from J; bases unmatched to any gene: 3. CDR3 sequence (DNA): TGTGCCAGTAGTATAGGAGCGGGAAGAGAGACCCAGTACTTC. It encodes CASSIGAGRETQYF.

The chain couples TRBV24-1 to TRBJ1-3; D not certain. The CDR3 has 13 residues. Germline V CDR1 and CDR2: KGHDR, SFDVKD. With 4 bases removed from V and 6 bases from J, the gap between germline ends came to 9 bases. CDR3 protein: CATSDPPTNTIYF. The CDR3, as DNA: TGTGCCACCAGTGACCCCCCTACAAACACCATATATTTT.

The V call is TRBV7-2, the J call TRBJ2-3; weak D call: TRBD1 (5 bases). V lost 5 bases to trimming and J lost 0 bases, with 12 bases between them. The CDR3 runs 15 residues. Germline V CDR1 and CDR2: SGHTA, FQGNSA. The DNA of the CDR3 is TGTGCCAGCAGCCCCCAGGCAGGGAGCACAGATACGCAGTATTTT. It encodes CASSPQAGSTDTQYF.

Only a few counts were recorded for this clone. The chain carries TRBV15 and TRBJ2-1; 8 positions match TRBD2. Germline V gene sequence: CDR1 LNHNV, CDR2 YYDKDF (reference sequence). The CDR3 is made up of 16 amino acids. J was trimmed by 3 bases and V by 5 bases; bases with no gene match: 9. In nucleotides, the CDR3 is TGTGCCACCAGCGGAGTAGAGACTAGCGACTACAATGAGCAGTTCTTC. Translating gives CATSGVETSDYNEQFF. Supplemented by reference TRBV15 and TRBJ2-1, the full variable domain reads DAMVIQNPRYQVTQFGKPVTLSCSQTLNHNVMYWYQQKSSQAPKLLFHYYDKDFNNEADTPDNFQSRRPNTSFCFLDIRSPGLGDTAMYLCATSGVETSDYNEQFFGPGTRLTVL.

The rearrangement uses TRBV28 and TRBJ1-1; perhaps TRBD1 as D (5 bases). Germline-derived CDR1 and CDR2 are MDHEN and SYDVKM. This CDR3 has 12 residues. Trimming stripped 4 bases from V and 3 bases from J, with 6 bases between. The CDR3 spells CASSSGDTEAFF. In DNA, the CDR3 is TGTGCCAGCAGTTCGGGGGACACTGAAGCTTTCTTT.

The chain employs TRBV15 and TRBJ2-1, with a tentative D call TRBD2 (5 bases). CDR1 is LNHNV, CDR2 YYDKDF, per germline (reference sequence). V was clipped by 4 bases and J by 3 bases, with 10 bases between them. This CDR3 region has 14 residues. The CDR3 bases are TGTGCCACCAGCATCGGACTCGTCTACAATGAGCAGTTCTTC. It encodes CATSIGLVYNEQFF. Drawing the rest from reference TRBV15 and TRBJ2-1, the complete variable domain is DAMVIQNPRYQVTQFGKPVTLSCSQTLNHNVMYWYQQKSSQAPKLLFHYYDKDFNNEADTPDNFQSRRPNTSFCFLDIRSPGLGDTAMYLCATSIGLVYNEQFFGPGTRLTVL.

In this sample, this clone turned up once. This CDR3 is CASSGTSGQETQYF. In nucleotides, the CDR3 is TGTGCCAGCAGTGGTACTAGCGGACAAGAGACCCAGTACTTC. This chain uses TRBV2 with TRBJ2-5; 8 bases are a match to TRBD2. The V segment lost 4 bases and the J segment 2 bases; nucleotides outside the gene matches: 3. Germline V CDR1 and CDR2: SNHLY, FYNNEI. The CDR3 has 14 residues.

The rearrangement joins TRBV5-1 to TRBJ1-1; TRBD1 matches at 10 bases. The CDR3 loop spans 16 amino acids. The J segment lost 1 base and the V segment lost 3 bases, leaving 6 bases of the junction unmatched. Germline lookup yields CDR1 SGHRS and CDR2 YFSETQ. CDR3: CASSSGTGVRNTEAFF. The CDR3 nucleotides read TGCGCCAGCAGCTCAGGGACAGGGGTGAGGAACACTGAAGCTTTCTTT.

The rearrangement uses TRBV6-5 and TRBJ2-7; possible D gene TRBD2, 6 bases. The CDR3 is 14 residues long. V was pared by 8 bases and J by 2 bases, with 16 bases between. Germline CDR1 is MNHEY and CDR2 is SVGAGI. The CDR3 sequence is CASGLSGFPYEQYF. For the CDR3, the DNA is TGTGCCAGCGGACTTAGCGGTTTTCCCTACGAGCAGTACTTC.

The count of this clone is one. This chain joins TRBV7-2 and TRBJ1-1; 7 nucleotides match TRBD1. From germline, CDR1 is SGHTA and CDR2 FQGNSA. Trimming cost V 3 bases and J 10 bases; bases outside gene matches: 5. The CDR3 is 12 amino acids. CDR3 region: CASSFGDRAAFF. CDR3 coding DNA: TGTGCCAGCAGCTTCGGAGACAGGGCAGCTTTCTTT.

In DNA form, the CDR3 reads TGTGCCTGGACTCGGGAGAACGGGGAGCAGTACTTC. Translated, it gives CAWTRENGEQYF. V and J are TRBV30 and TRBJ2-7; D perhaps matches TRBD2 (6 bases). V was shortened by 4 bases and J by 7 bases, with 14 bases between the two germline ends. CDR3 size: 12 residues. Germline V gene lookup returns CDR1 GTSNPN and CDR2 SVGIG (reference sequence). The entire variable domain, with the rest obtained from reference TRBV30 and TRBJ2-7, is as follows: SQTIHQWPATLVQPVGSPLSLECTVEGTSNPNLYWYRQAAGRGLQLLFYSVGIGQISSEVPQNLSASRPQDRQFILSSKKLLLSDSGFYLCAWTRENGEQYFGPGTRLTVT.

About this clone: The junction departs from germline at one end; a sequencing error may be responsible. V and J are TRBV7-9 and TRBJ2-3; 8 bases agree with TRBD1. The CDR3 covers 14 residues. Germline assignment: CDR1 SEHNR and CDR2 FQNEAQ (reference sequence). The CDR3 region has the DNA TGTGCCAGCAGATTAGGACAGGGTGGAGATACGCAGTATTTT. This codes for CASRLGQGGDTQYF.

This sequence joins TRBV11-3 and TRBJ2-5; 11 bases fit TRBD1. The CDR3 covers 15 residues. In germline, CDR1 is SGHNT, CDR2 YENEEA. V dropped 4 bases and J dropped 5; count of bases not matched to a gene: 6. The CDR3, as DNA: TGTGCCAGCAGCTCTGGACAGGGGGCGCGGGAGACCCAGTACTTC. Its protein product is CASSSGQGARETQYF.

The J gene is TRBJ2-3, the V gene TRBV10-1, with D possibly TRBD2 on 6 matching bases. This CDR3 region has 17 residues. The V and J ends lost 3 bases and 3 bases respectively, with 19 bases between them. Germline-derived CDR1 and CDR2 are WNHNN and SYGVQD (reference sequence). DNA of the CDR3: TGCGCCAGCAGTGATGGAGGGAGAGAGAAATTGACAGATACGCAGTATTTT. As protein: CASSDGGREKLTDTQYF.